What follows describes a single T cell receptor beta chain. Germline assignment: CDR1 LNHDA and CDR2 SQIVND (reference sequence). Trimming cost V 3 bases and J 5 bases, with 13 bases left between them. The CDR3 sequence is 14 residues long. These data come from a study of blood T cell repertoires in COVID-19. Data came from immunoSEQ multiplex PCR; TCRdb stores just in-frame clones and leaves some out. The sample lists about 360,000 clones, around 87% occurring once. The chain recombines TRBV19 with TRBJ2-5; tentative D call: TRBD1 (6 bases). Sequencing input: PBMCs or T cells enriched from blood (not recorded which). This sequence was found in a man aged 40-55 years in a cohort exposed to, infected with or recovered from COVID-19 (not recorded which). For the CDR3, the DNA is TGTGCCAGTAGTATTGCAGGGCAGGGGGAGACCCAGTACTTC. Its translation: CASSIAGQGETQYF.